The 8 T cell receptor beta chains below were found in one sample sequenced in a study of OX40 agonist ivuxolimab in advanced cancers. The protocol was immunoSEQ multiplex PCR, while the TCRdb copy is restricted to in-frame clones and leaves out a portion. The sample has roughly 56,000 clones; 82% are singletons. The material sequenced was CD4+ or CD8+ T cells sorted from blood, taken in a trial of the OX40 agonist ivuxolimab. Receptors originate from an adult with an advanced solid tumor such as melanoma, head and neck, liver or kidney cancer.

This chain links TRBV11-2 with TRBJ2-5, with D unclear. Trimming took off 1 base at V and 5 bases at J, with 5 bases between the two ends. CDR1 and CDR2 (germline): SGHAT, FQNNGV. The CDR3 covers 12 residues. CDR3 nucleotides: TGTGCCAGCAGCTTAGTCCGTGAGACCCAGTACTTC. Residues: CASSLVRETQYF.

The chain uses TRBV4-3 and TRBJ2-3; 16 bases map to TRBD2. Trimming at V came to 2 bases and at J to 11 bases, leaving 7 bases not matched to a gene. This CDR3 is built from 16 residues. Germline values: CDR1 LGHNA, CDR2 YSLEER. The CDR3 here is CASSQSPGTSGGVQYF. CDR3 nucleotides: TGCGCCAGCAGCCAATCTCCCGGGACTAGCGGGGGGGTGCAGTATTTT.

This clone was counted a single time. Here the CDR3 reads CASRVEGPTGELFF. For the CDR3, the DNA is TGTGCCAGCAGAGTGGAAGGGCCAACCGGGGAGCTGTTTTTT. The chain employs TRBV6-5 and TRBJ2-2; D remains ambiguous. CDR1 is MNHEY and CDR2 is SVGAGI in the germline V gene. The CDR3 contains 14 residues. Trimming left V 6 bases short and J 5 bases short, with 13 bases between.

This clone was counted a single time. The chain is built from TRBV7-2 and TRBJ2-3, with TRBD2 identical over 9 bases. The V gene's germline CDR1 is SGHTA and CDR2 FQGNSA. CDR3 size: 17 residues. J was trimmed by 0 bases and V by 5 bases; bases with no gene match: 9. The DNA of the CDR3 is TGTGCCAGCAGCCGATTAAGCGGGGGGACTAGCACAGATACGCAGTATTTT. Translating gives CASSRLSGGTSTDTQYF.

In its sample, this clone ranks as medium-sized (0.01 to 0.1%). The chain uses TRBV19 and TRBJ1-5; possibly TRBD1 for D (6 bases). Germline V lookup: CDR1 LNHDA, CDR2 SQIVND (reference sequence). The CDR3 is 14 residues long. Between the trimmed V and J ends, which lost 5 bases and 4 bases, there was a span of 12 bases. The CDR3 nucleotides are TGTGCCAGTAGTCTGGACAGACTAAATCAGCCCCAGCATTTT. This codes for CASSLDRLNQPQHF.

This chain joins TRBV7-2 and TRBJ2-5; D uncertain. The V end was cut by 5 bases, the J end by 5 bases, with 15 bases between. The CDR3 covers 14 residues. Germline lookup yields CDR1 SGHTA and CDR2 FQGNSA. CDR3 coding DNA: TGTGCCAGCAGCCCTGTCGGGCGATGGGAGACCCAGTACTTC. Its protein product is CASSPVGRWETQYF.

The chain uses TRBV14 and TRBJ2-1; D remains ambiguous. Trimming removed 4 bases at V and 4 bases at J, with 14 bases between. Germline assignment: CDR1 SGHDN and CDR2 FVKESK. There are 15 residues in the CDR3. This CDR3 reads CASSPLTGSYNEQFF. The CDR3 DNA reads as TGTGCCAGCAGCCCCCTGACGGGTTCATACAATGAGCAGTTCTTC.

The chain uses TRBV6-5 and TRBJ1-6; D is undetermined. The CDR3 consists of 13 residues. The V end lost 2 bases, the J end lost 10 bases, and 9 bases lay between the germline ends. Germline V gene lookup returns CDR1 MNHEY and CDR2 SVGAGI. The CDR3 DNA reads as TGTGCCAGCAGTTACAGGGAAAGGTCACCCCTCCACTTT. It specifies CASSYRERSPLHF.